These 20 T cell receptor beta chains came from one sample sequenced in a study of shared clonotypes between healthy human individuals. Sequenced by immunoSEQ multiplex PCR; TCRdb stores in-frame clones only, minus some. This table has around 940,000 clones, around 80% appearing once. The sample comprised memory CD4+ T cells sorted from blood. Subset in this sample: CD45RA-negative fraction. The receptors stem from a man younger than 30 in good health.

In DNA, the CDR3 is TGCAGCGTTGAGTCATACGACGAGCAGTACTTC. This gives the protein CSVESYDEQYF. The chain has TRBV29-1 and TRBJ2-7; D not certain. Germline V gives CDR1 SQVTM, CDR2 ANQGSEA. Trimming stripped 3 bases from V and 5 bases from J, with 8 bases between. The CDR3 spans 11 residues.

The chain has TRBV5-1 and TRBJ2-7; D not resolved. The germline gives CDR1 SGHRS, CDR2 YFSETQ. The V and J ends lost 1 base and 6 bases respectively, with 11 bases between them. The CDR3 runs 13 residues. The CDR3 DNA is TGCGCCAGCAGCTTGATTGGACCGGGCGAGCAGTACTTC. Translated, it gives CASSLIGPGEQYF.

Of note for this clone: Other DNA sequences in this specimen translate into the identical CDR3. The chain links TRBV5-1 to TRBJ2-7, with 14 bases matching TRBD2. The V and J ends lost 0 bases and 5 bases, in that order; junction bases with no gene match: 4. The CDR3 has 16 residues. From germline, CDR1 is SGHRS and CDR2 YFSETQ. The CDR3 spells CASSLGLAGGLNEQYF. Here the CDR3 DNA reads TGCGCCAGCAGCTTGGGACTAGCGGGGGGGCTCAACGAGCAGTACTTC.

This clone showed up just once. The chain recombines TRBV9 with TRBJ1-1; TRBD1 is a possible D gene (6 bases). The V end lost 0 bases, the J end lost 4 bases, and 16 bases lay between the germline ends. Germline V gene lookup returns CDR1 SGDLS and CDR2 YYNGEE. The CDR3 totals 16 residues. This CDR3 reads CASSVALPGASTEAFF. CDR3 coding DNA: TGTGCCAGCAGCGTAGCGTTACCAGGGGCGAGCACTGAAGCTTTCTTT.

Points on this clone: A clone one base away is much larger, so this may be a read error. Within the sample, other DNA sequences also encode this same CDR3. The chain employs TRBV5-6 and TRBJ2-3; D unresolved. This CDR3 spans 13 amino acids. The V gene's germline CDR1 is SGHDT and CDR2 YYEEEE. Between the trimmed V and J ends, which lost 1 base and 3 bases, there was a span of 6 bases. The chain's CDR3 is CASSLLGTDTQYF. CDR3 DNA: TGTGCCAGCAGCTTGCTGGGGACAGATACGCAGTATTTT.

The V and J genes are TRBV5-1 and TRBJ1-2, with unresolved D. Germline CDR1 and CDR2: SGHRS and YFSETQ. The CDR3 is 16 amino acids. The ends were cut back, 0 bases at V and 0 bases at J, with 12 bases in the middle. CDR3 DNA: TGCGCCAGCAGCTTGGGTAGGGTTTCGACTAACTATGGCTACACCTTC. This codes for CASSLGRVSTNYGYTF.

The CDR3 region has the DNA TGCGCCAGGCCTTCCGGGACAGGGGACACAGATACGCAGTATTTT. This translates into CARPSGTGDTDTQYF. The chain recombines TRBV10-2 with TRBJ2-3; 10 bases align to TRBD1. The germline V gene encodes CDR1 WSHSY and CDR2 SAAADI. V lost 9 bases, J lost 2 bases, and 8 bases stayed unmatched. The CDR3 length is 15 residues.

On this clone itself: A read error is likely here: a far larger clone is one base away. The identical CDR3 is also encoded by other nucleotide sequences in the sample. J is TRBJ1-1 and V is TRBV7-9; D is uncertain. CDR1 is SEHNR, CDR2 FQNEAQ, per germline (reference sequence). V gave up 1 base and J gave up 1 base, with 4 bases separating them. CDR3 length equals 13 residues. The CDR3 is CASSLDPNTEAFF. CDR3 DNA: TGTGCCAGCAGCTTAGACCCGAACACTGAAGCTTTCTTT.

The genes are TRBV2 and TRBJ2-5, with 13 bases identical to TRBD2. The germline CDR1 and CDR2 sequences are SNHLY and FYNNEI. The CDR3 runs to 15 residues. The trim removed 6 bases at V and 3 bases at J, leaving 4 bases unmatched. The CDR3 nucleotides read TGTGCCAGCAGAAAAACTAGCGGGGGGGAAGAGACCCAGTACTTC. This translates into CASRKTSGGEETQYF. The full variable domain, completed using reference TRBV2 and TRBJ2-5, is EPEVTQTPSHQVTQMGQEVILRCVPISNHLYFYWYRQILGQKVEFLVSFYNNEISEKSEIFDDQFSVERPDGSNFTLKIRSTKLEDSAMYFCASRKTSGGEETQYFGPGTRLLVL.

With regard to this clone: Distinct nucleotide sequences in the sample also encode this CDR3. The chain's CDR3 is CSAGQGDEQFF. In DNA form, the CDR3 reads TGCAGTGCGGGACAGGGGGATGAGCAGTTCTTC. The V call is TRBV20-1, the J call TRBJ2-1; 11 bases agree with TRBD1. Unmatched junction bases numbered 0, after V lost 6 bases and J lost 8 bases. The CDR3 extends over 11 amino acids. Germline V CDR1 and CDR2: DFQATT, SNEGSKA (reference sequence).

The V gene is TRBV16, the J gene TRBJ1-6, with D possibly TRBD1 on 5 matching bases. This CDR3 spans 15 amino acids. Deletions cut 7 bases from V and 7 bases from J, with 17 bases between. Looked up from germline, CDR1 is KGHSY and CDR2 is FQNENV. For the CDR3, the DNA is TGTGCCAGCAACCTCTTTGGGGGAGGCAATTCACCCCTCCACTTT. It encodes CASNLFGGGNSPLHF.

The chain has TRBV6-6 and TRBJ2-7; 13 nucleotides agree with TRBD2. V shed 2 bases and J 5 bases; nucleotides not matched to a gene: 6. The CDR3 is made up of 16 amino acids. Germline V gives CDR1 MNHNY, CDR2 SVGAGI (reference sequence). The CDR3 region is CASSYPTSGRPNEQYF. The CDR3 coding sequence is TGTGCCAGCAGTTACCCGACTAGCGGGAGGCCCAACGAGCAGTACTTC.

CDR3 region: CAISQAGGSGDEQFF. In nucleotides, the CDR3 is TGTGCCATCAGTCAGGCGGGAGGTTCTGGGGATGAGCAGTTCTTC. J is TRBJ2-1 and V is TRBV10-3, with 8 bases aligning to TRBD2. The CDR3 is 15 residues long. Germline assignment: CDR1 ENHRY and CDR2 SYGVKD. The trim removed 5 bases at V and 8 bases at J, leaving 11 bases unmatched.

In regard to this clone: A much larger clone lies a single base off, so this may be a read error. The sample contains more than one DNA sequence encoding this CDR3. CDR3 residues: CASSSTYEQYF. The CDR3 DNA reads as TGTGCCAGCAGCTCCACCTACGAGCAGTACTTC. The chain uses TRBV11-2 and TRBJ2-7; D is undetermined. Deletions cut 4 bases from V and 2 bases from J, with 3 bases between. Germline V gene lookup returns CDR1 SGHAT and CDR2 FQNNGV. This CDR3 spans 11 amino acids.

The rearrangement joins TRBV18 to TRBJ1-1, with 8 bases aligning to TRBD1. The CDR3 loop spans 15 amino acids. V shed 5 bases and J 2 bases; nucleotides not matched to a gene: 7. The germline V gene encodes CDR1 KGHSH and CDR2 LQKENI. This CDR3 reads CASSASTGGNTEAFF. In nucleotides, the CDR3 is TGTGCCAGCTCAGCATCAACAGGGGGAAACACTGAAGCTTTCTTT.

The chain couples TRBV11-2 to TRBJ1-6; 10 nucleotides agree with TRBD1. The trim removed 5 bases at V and 5 bases at J, leaving 3 bases unmatched. The CDR3 length is 15 residues. Germline V gives CDR1 SGHAT, CDR2 FQNNGV. The CDR3, as DNA: TGTGCCAGCAGCCGACAGGGGGCTAATAATTCACCCCTCCACTTT. Its protein product is CASSRQGANNSPLHF.

The V call is TRBV2, the J call TRBJ2-2, with 8 nucleotides matching TRBD1. Germline values: CDR1 SNHLY, CDR2 FYNNEI. The junction had 7 bases not matched to a gene; V was cut back by 6 bases and J by 4 bases. The CDR3 is 15 amino acids. The CDR3 coding sequence is TGTGCCAGCAGGGTGACAGGGGCGGGCACCGGGGAGCTGTTTTTT. It is translated as CASRVTGAGTGELFF.

The CDR3 nucleotides are TGTGCCAGCAGGTTGGGCCCGGCGGATTCACCCCTCCACTTT. Its protein product is CASRLGPADSPLHF. V is TRBV2 and J is TRBJ1-6; D ambiguous. This CDR3 is built from 14 residues. The V gene's germline CDR1 is SNHLY and CDR2 FYNNEI. V was trimmed by 6 bases and J by 8 bases, leaving 14 bases between them.

This sequence joins TRBV6-5 and TRBJ1-1, with 8 positions matching TRBD1. Germline V gives CDR1 MNHEY, CDR2 SVGAGI. The CDR3 is 13 amino acids. V dropped 5 bases and J dropped 6; count of bases not matched to a gene: 5. The DNA of the CDR3 is TGTGCCAGCAGTACAGGGGGTTGGGCTGAAGCTTTCTTT. Translated, it gives CASSTGGWAEAFF.

The CDR3 DNA follows: TGTGCCTGGCAGTCTGCTAACTATGGCTACACCTTC. This encodes CAWQSANYGYTF. The chain employs TRBV30 and TRBJ1-2; D ambiguous. Per germline, CDR1 GTSNPN and CDR2 SVGIG (reference sequence). V dropped 5 bases and J dropped 0 bases, with 7 bases sitting between them. This CDR3 comprises 12 residues.